This T cell receptor beta chain stems from a study of T cells after yellow fever vaccination. Study results and caveats: FACS-sorted repertoires could contain abundant clonotypes contaminating from the bulk population.

This CDR3 comprises 15 residues. Germline assignment: CDR1 SGHVS and CDR2 FNYEAQ. V lost 5 bases to trimming and J lost 2 bases, with 13 bases between them. TCRdb reanalysed the 5' RACE reads using MiXCR and keeps one entry per CDR3 protein. Here the sample spans approximately 550,000 distinct CDR3 sequences, approximately 13% being singletons. This clonotype has a handful of counts. As yet, its antigen is unknown. The TCR originated in a man aged 25 to 40 who received the YFV17D yellow fever vaccine. The V and J genes are TRBV7-6 and TRBJ2-1; a possible D gene is TRBD2 (6 bases). This material consisted of PBMCs, taken on the day of the yellow fever booster vaccination. The CDR3 nucleotides read TGTGCCAGCAGCCGCGGGACGGTTACCTACAATGAGCAGTTCTTC. Its translation is CASSRGTVTYNEQFF.